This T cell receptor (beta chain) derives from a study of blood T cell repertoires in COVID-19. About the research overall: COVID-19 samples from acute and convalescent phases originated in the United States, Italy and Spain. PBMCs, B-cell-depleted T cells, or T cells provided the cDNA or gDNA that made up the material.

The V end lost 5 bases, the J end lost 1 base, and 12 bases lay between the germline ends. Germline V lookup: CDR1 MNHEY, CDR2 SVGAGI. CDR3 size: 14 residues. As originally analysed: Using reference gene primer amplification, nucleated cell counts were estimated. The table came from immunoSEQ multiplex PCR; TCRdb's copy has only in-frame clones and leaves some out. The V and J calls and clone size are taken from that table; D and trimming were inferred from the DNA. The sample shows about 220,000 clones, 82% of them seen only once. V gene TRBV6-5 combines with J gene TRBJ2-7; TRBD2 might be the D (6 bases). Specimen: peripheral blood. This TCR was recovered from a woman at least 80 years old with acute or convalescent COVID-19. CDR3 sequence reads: CASSPGGESYEQYF. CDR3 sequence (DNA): TGTGCCAGCAGTCCCGGGGGAGAGTCCTACGAGCAGTACTTC.